This TCR beta chain was sequenced for a study of blood T cell repertoires in COVID-19. Study as a whole: The samples span acute and convalescent COVID-19 from the United States, Italy and Spain. The cDNA or gDNA used as material had been derived from T cells, B-cell-depleted T cells, or PBMCs.

Per the authors' pipeline: Nucleated cell counts were estimated from reference gene primer amplification. Profiled with immunoSEQ multiplex PCR; TCRdb holds only in-frame clones, not every one. V, J and clone size are those of that table, while D and trimming were read from the DNA. This table has around 270,000 clones, approximately 81% appearing once. Germline loops: CDR1 LGHNA, CDR2 YNFKEQ. The V segment lost 7 bases and the J segment 2 bases; nucleotides outside the gene matches: 2. The CDR3 runs 13 residues. The sample was peripheral blood. The rearrangement links TRBV4-2 to TRBJ2-5, with 9 nucleotides matching TRBD2. The sequence derives from a man aged 55 to 69 with acute or convalescent COVID-19. CDR3 sequence: CASTAGGQETQYF. Here the CDR3 DNA reads TGTGCCAGCACCGCGGGGGGGCAAGAGACCCAGTACTTC.